This record looks at one T cell receptor beta chain sequence and its context. The antigen remains unidentified. This record belongs to a study of cytomegalovirus exposure and HLA in healthy donors. With 60 Vbeta and 13 Jbeta primers, the PCR was carried out. Here immunoSEQ multiplex PCR was the method, and the copy in TCRdb shows in-frame clones only, minus some. The sample gives more than 95,000 clones, around 81% of which show up once; around 1.3% is in the top ten. Study-level results: The CMV antigen specificity of a few CMV-associated chains was confirmed through in vitro analysis. Common viral pathogens seemed, in a later analysis, to connect with several of the most significant clusters. High specificity and sensitivity for cytomegalovirus status were reported for the classifier.

This CDR3 spans 14 amino acids. V was shortened by 4 bases and J by 0 bases, with 10 bases between the two germline ends. The germline V gene encodes CDR1 SGHRS and CDR2 YFSETQ. Sequences were obtained from PBMCs. The sequence came from a female donor in good health and CMV-seronegative. The chain has TRBV5-1 and TRBJ1-2; maybe TRBD1 (5 bases). For the CDR3, the DNA is TGCGCCAGCAGCCCGGGGGGGTCTAACTATGGCTACACCTTC. Amino acids: CASSPGGSNYGYTF.